This T cell receptor beta chain was captured by sequencing in a study of blood T cell repertoires in COVID-19. The wider study: Both acute and convalescent COVID-19 samples were obtained from the United States, Italy and Spain. Sources were T cells, B-cell-depleted T cells, or PBMCs; the material itself was cDNA or gDNA.

Living in about two dozen US areas, the participants were between roughly 18 and 90 years of age. What the recovered Cohort 3 donors had was two negative PCRs, clearance, or symptom resolution. Clones were sequenced by immunoSEQ multiplex PCR, and TCRdb holds only the in-frame ones, with some missing. The sample shows 300,000 to 450,000 clones, 87% of them seen only once. From germline, CDR1 is SGDLS and CDR2 YYNGEE. Trimming cost V 0 bases and J 3 bases, with 22 bases left between them. CDR3 size: 18 residues. This TCR was sampled from a woman aged 25 to 39 who had recovered from COVID-19. The chain is built from TRBV9 and TRBJ2-7, with D possibly TRBD1 on 6 matching bases. What was sequenced was PBMCs or T cells enriched from blood (not recorded which). CDR3 coding DNA: TGTGCCAGCAGCGTAGATCCGCATTCCAGGGGTACGAGCTACGAGCAGTACTTC. Translating it yields CASSVDPHSRGTSYEQYF.